These T cell receptor beta chains were read from a single sample in a study of OX40 agonist ivuxolimab in advanced cancers. Generated by immunoSEQ multiplex PCR, the TCRdb table keeps only in-frame clones and is missing some. Counted here are roughly 62,000 clones, 85% occurring once; the ten biggest clones make up over 3.5%. Material: CD4+ or CD8+ T cells sorted from blood, obtained in a trial of the OX40 agonist ivuxolimab. The receptors come from an adult with an advanced solid tumor such as melanoma, head and neck, liver or kidney cancer. Each CDR3 is given with its conserved first and last residue. Fields, in order: V gene, J gene, D gene, clone size, CDR3 protein, CDR3 DNA. The D gene is left open where the match is weak. Clone sizes are given selectively: once, few, many, or a class where the clone is expanded.

>TRBV19|TRBJ1-5|TRBD1|NA
CASSDRANQPQHF
TGTGCCAGTAGTGACAGGGCAAATCAGCCCCAGCATTTT
>TRBV15|TRBJ1-5|NA|few
CATSNLGRLGNQPQHF
TGTGCCACCAGCAATTTAGGACGGTTAGGCAATCAGCCCCAGCATTTT
>TRBV19|TRBJ1-2|NA|NA
CASSMQGNYGYTF
TGTGCCAGTAGTATGCAGGGTAACTATGGCTACACCTTC
>TRBV11-3|TRBJ2-3|NA|NA
CASSRSATDTQYF
TGTGCCAGCAGCCGTAGCGCGACAGATACGCAGTATTTT
>TRBV7-9|TRBJ1-6|NA|NA
CASSFGQYNSPLHF
TGTGCCAGCAGCTTCGGACAGTATAATTCACCCCTCCACTTT
>TRBV14|TRBJ2-2|NA|NA
CASSQVPGSAGELFF
TGTGCCAGCAGCCAAGTCCCGGGCTCGGCCGGGGAGCTGTTTTTT
>TRBV7-8|TRBJ2-2|NA|NA
CASTQRETNTGELFF
TGTGCCAGCACCCAGAGGGAGACGAACACCGGGGAGCTGTTTTTT
>TRBV14|TRBJ2-1|TRBD2|NA
CASSRRLAGDEQFF
TGTGCCAGCAGCCGACGACTAGCGGGAGATGAGCAGTTCTTC
>TRBV2|TRBJ2-3|TRBD2|NA
CASSWASGRTDTQYF
TGTGCCAGCAGTTGGGCTAGCGGGAGGACAGATACGCAGTATTTT
>TRBV20-1|TRBJ1-1|NA|NA
CSANTEAFF
TGCAGTGCTAACACTGAAGCTTTCTTT
>TRBV29-1|TRBJ1-2|NA|NA
CSVDTGDGYGYTF
TGCAGCGTTGATACGGGAGACGGCTATGGCTACACCTTC
>TRBV7-2|TRBJ2-7|NA|NA
CASSRTDSGYEQYF
TGTGCCAGCAGCCGAACCGATAGCGGCTACGAGCAGTACTTC
>TRBV15|TRBJ1-6|NA|NA
CATSRVQSGSPLHF
TGTGCCACCAGCAGAGTTCAGTCAGGTTCACCCCTCCACTTT
>TRBV2|TRBJ2-6|TRBD2|NA
CARQGGTGANVLTF
TGTGCCAGGCAGGGAGGGACTGGGGCCAACGTCCTGACTTTC
>TRBV9|TRBJ2-5|NA|NA
CASSVGKTQYF
TGTGCCAGCAGCGTAGGGAAGACCCAGTACTTC
>TRBV7-9|TRBJ1-2|TRBD1|NA
CASSTPTGYGYTF
TGTGCCAGCAGCACACCGACAGGGTATGGCTACACCTTC
>TRBV9|TRBJ2-1|NA|NA
CASSGGTYEQFF
TGTGCCAGCAGCGGCGGGACCTATGAGCAGTTCTTC
>TRBV2|TRBJ2-5|NA|NA
CASREGETQYF
TGTGCCAGCAGGGAAGGAGAGACCCAGTACTTC
>TRBV11-3|TRBJ2-3|TRBD2|NA
CASSPGTSASTDTQYF
TGTGCCAGCAGCCCAGGGACTAGCGCGAGCACAGATACGCAGTATTTT
>TRBV7-3|TRBJ2-1|TRBD2|NA
CASSETSVLDEQFF
TGTGCCAGCAGCGAAACTAGCGTTCTGGATGAGCAGTTCTTC
>TRBV6-1|TRBJ2-1|TRBD1|NA
CASSGADRGRENEQFF
TGTGCCAGCAGTGGAGCGGACAGGGGGCGTGAAAATGAGCAGTTCTTC
>TRBV5-1|TRBJ2-3|TRBD2|NA
CASSLGDYSRDTQYF
TGCGCCAGCAGCTTGGGGGACTATAGCCGGGATACGCAGTATTTT
>TRBV28|TRBJ1-1|TRBD1|NA
CASREQGAVENTEAFF
TGTGCCAGCAGGGAACAGGGGGCGGTTGAGAACACTGAAGCTTTCTTT
>TRBV30|TRBJ2-5|NA|NA
CAWSDSWVAGGSGTQYF
TGTGCCTGGAGTGACAGCTGGGTAGCCGGGGGTTCGGGGACCCAGTACTTC
>TRBV5-4|TRBJ1-2|NA|NA
CASSSSYGYTF
TGTGCCAGCAGCTCGTCCTATGGCTACACCTTC
>TRBV6-1|TRBJ2-4|TRBD2|NA
CASSEVGRGGNIQYF
TGTGCCAGCAGTGAAGTGGGCCGCGGGGGAAACATTCAGTACTTC
>TRBV11-2|TRBJ2-5|NA|NA
CASSLAAGLLQETQYF
TGTGCCAGCAGCTTAGCGGCAGGGCTACTCCAAGAGACCCAGTACTTC
>TRBV7-6|TRBJ2-2|NA|NA
CASSQWVNQGNTGELFF
TGTGCCAGCAGCCAATGGGTAAACCAGGGGAACACCGGGGAGCTGTTTTTT
>TRBV19|TRBJ2-1|NA|NA
CASSIKEGLRNEQFF
TGTGCCAGTAGTATTAAGGAGGGCCTTAGAAATGAGCAGTTCTTC
>TRBV5-4|TRBJ2-1|NA|NA
CASSLAFFIQGRPGEQFF
TGTGCCAGCAGCTTGGCCTTCTTTATACAAGGTCGTCCCGGTGAGCAGTTCTTC
>TRBV27|TRBJ2-7|TRBD2|NA
CASSLVGLAGVNEQYF
TGTGCCAGCAGTCTAGTGGGACTAGCGGGAGTAAACGAGCAGTACTTC
>TRBV28|TRBJ2-5|NA|NA
CASSVGPFRAETQYF
TGTGCCAGCAGTGTGGGGCCTTTCCGTGCGGAGACCCAGTACTTC
>TRBV4-2|TRBJ1-2|NA|NA
CASSQEPQDPNYGYTF
TGTGCCAGCAGCCAAGAACCACAGGATCCGAACTATGGCTACACCTTC
>TRBV10-3|TRBJ2-7|NA|NA
CAISGATGPYEQYF
TGTGCCATCAGTGGGGCAACAGGACCCTACGAGCAGTACTTC
>TRBV7-3|TRBJ1-6|NA|NA
CASSPGGSYNSPLHF
TGTGCCAGCAGCCCGGGGGGCTCCTATAATTCACCCCTCCACTTT
>TRBV4-2|TRBJ1-2|NA|few
CASSLDASYYGYTF
TGTGCCAGCAGCTTAGATGCCAGTTACTATGGCTACACCTTC
>TRBV6-6|TRBJ1-5|NA|NA
CASSYGGWSDQPQHF
TGTGCCAGCAGTTACGGGGGGTGGTCGGACCAGCCCCAGCATTTT
>TRBV4-1|TRBJ2-5|NA|NA
CASSHRLTQETQYF
TGCGCCAGCAGCCACCGACTGACCCAAGAGACCCAGTACTTC
>TRBV19|TRBJ1-5|NA|NA
CASSPLGGQPQHF
TGTGCCAGTAGCCCTCTCGGGGGTCAGCCCCAGCATTTT
>TRBV30|TRBJ2-1|TRBD1|NA
CAWGTGTSSSYNEQFF
TGTGCCTGGGGGACAGGCACGTCCTCGTCCTACAATGAGCAGTTCTTC
>TRBV6-1|TRBJ1-5|NA|NA
CASSALRGGGQPQHF
TGTGCCAGCAGTGCCCTGCGGGGGGGAGGCCAGCCCCAGCATTTT
>TRBV11-2|TRBJ2-1|TRBD2|NA
CASRPTSGGNEQFF
TGTGCCAGCAGGCCAACTAGCGGCGGGAATGAGCAGTTCTTC
>TRBV5-6|TRBJ2-7|NA|NA
CASSHSYEQYF
TGTGCCAGCAGCCACTCCTACGAGCAGTACTTC
>TRBV29-1|TRBJ1-4|NA|NA
CSALNRDIGEKLFF
TGCAGCGCCCTAAACCGGGATATCGGTGAAAAACTGTTTTTT
>TRBV4-1|TRBJ2-3|NA|NA
CASSQDRPGPTDTQYF
TGCGCCAGCAGCCAAGATCGCCCGGGACCCACAGATACGCAGTATTTT
>TRBV28|TRBJ2-5|NA|NA
CASSLEETQYF
TGTGCCAGCAGTTTAGAAGAGACCCAGTACTTC
>TRBV5-5|TRBJ2-5|NA|NA
CASSLSSKAPQETQYF
TGTGCCAGCAGCTTGAGTAGTAAAGCTCCACAAGAGACCCAGTACTTC
>TRBV6-1|TRBJ1-3|TRBD1|NA
CASSEGQGAYTIYF
TGTGCCAGCAGTGAAGGGCAGGGGGCCTACACCATATATTTT
>TRBV2|TRBJ1-4|NA|NA
CASSVRGVGEKLFF
TGTGCCAGCAGTGTTAGGGGGGTGGGTGAAAAACTGTTTTTT
>TRBV18|TRBJ1-1|NA|NA
CASSFQGGDTEAFF
TGTGCCAGCTCTTTTCAAGGAGGCGACACTGAAGCTTTCTTT
>TRBV4-1|TRBJ2-1|TRBD2|NA
CASSQDPQTSLTYNEQFF
TGCGCCAGCAGCCAAGACCCCCAGACTAGCCTAACCTACAATGAGCAGTTCTTC
>TRBV27|TRBJ2-3|NA|NA
CASRLKGQGKTDTQYF
TGTGCCAGCAGACTCAAAGGGCAGGGGAAAACAGATACGCAGTATTTT
>TRBV2|TRBJ1-5|TRBD1|NA
CASSELTGREPQHF
TGTGCCAGCAGCGAACTGACAGGGCGGGAGCCCCAGCATTTT